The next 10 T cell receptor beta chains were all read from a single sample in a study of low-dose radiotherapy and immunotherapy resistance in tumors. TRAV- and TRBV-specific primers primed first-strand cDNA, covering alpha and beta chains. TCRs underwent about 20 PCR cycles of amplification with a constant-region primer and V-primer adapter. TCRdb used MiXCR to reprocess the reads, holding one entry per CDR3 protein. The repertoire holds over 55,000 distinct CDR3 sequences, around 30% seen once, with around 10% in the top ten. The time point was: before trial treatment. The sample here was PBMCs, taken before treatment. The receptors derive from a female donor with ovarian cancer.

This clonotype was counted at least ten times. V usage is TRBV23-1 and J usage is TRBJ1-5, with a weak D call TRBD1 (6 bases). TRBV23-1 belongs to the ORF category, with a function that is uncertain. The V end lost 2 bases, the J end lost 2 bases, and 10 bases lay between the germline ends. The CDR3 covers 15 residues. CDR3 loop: CASSQVGAGNQPQHF. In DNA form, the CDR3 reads TGCGCCAGCAGTCAAGTGGGGGCCGGCAATCAGCCCCAGCATTTT.

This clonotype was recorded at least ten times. The CDR3: CASRGTGRETQYF. DNA for the CDR3: TGTGCCAGCAGAGGGACAGGGAGGGAGACCCAGTACTTC. The V call is TRBV27, the J call TRBJ2-5; TRBD1 agrees at 9 bases. Looked up from germline, CDR1 is MNHEY and CDR2 is SMNVEV (reference sequence). With 6 bases clipped from V and 5 bases from J, the junction kept 4 bases outside the gene matches. The CDR3 covers 13 residues.

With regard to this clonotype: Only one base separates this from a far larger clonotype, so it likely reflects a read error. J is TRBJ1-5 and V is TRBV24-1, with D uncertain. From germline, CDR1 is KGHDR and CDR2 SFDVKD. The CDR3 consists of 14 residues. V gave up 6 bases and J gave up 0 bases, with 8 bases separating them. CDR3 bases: TGTGCCACCAGTTCACAGTATAGCAATCAGCCCCAGCATTTT. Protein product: CATSSQYSNQPQHF.

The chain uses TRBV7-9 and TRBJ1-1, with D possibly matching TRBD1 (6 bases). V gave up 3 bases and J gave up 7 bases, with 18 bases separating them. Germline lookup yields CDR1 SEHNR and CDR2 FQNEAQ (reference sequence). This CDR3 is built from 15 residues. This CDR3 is CASSFLGTPPLEAFF. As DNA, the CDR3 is TGTGCCAGCAGCTTCCTCGGGACACCACCCCTTGAAGCTTTCTTT.

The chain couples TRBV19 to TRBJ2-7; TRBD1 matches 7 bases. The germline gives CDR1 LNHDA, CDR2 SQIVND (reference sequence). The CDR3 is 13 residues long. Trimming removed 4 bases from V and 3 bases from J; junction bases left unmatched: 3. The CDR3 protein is CASSRQGVYEQYF. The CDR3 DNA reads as TGTGCCAGTAGTAGGCAGGGGGTCTACGAGCAGTACTTC.

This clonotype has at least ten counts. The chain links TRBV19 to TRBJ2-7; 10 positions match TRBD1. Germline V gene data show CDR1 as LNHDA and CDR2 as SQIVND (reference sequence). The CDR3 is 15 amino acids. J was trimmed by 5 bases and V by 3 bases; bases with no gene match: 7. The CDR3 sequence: CASSIRGTGVNEQYF. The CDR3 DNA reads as TGTGCCAGTAGTATCCGGGGGACAGGGGTGAACGAGCAGTACTTC.

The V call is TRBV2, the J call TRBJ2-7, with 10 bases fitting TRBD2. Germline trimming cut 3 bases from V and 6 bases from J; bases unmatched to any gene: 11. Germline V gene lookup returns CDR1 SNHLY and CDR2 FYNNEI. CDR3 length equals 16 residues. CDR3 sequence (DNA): TGTGCCAGCAGTGAGTCTGGTAGCGGGGGGTTGCGCGAGCAGTACTTC. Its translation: CASSESGSGGLREQYF. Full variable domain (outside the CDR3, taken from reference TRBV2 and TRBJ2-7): EPEVTQTPSHQVTQMGQEVILRCVPISNHLYFYWYRQILGQKVEFLVSFYNNEISEKSEIFDDQFSVERPDGSNFTLKIRSTKLEDSAMYFCASSESGSGGLREQYFGPGTRLTVT.

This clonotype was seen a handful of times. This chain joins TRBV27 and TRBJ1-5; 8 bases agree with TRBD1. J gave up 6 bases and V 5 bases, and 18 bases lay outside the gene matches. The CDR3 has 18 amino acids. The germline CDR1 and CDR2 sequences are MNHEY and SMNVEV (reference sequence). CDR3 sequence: CASSPVAILQGGSQPQHF. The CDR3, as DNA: TGTGCCAGCAGTCCCGTCGCCATCTTACAGGGGGGAAGTCAGCCCCAGCATTTT.

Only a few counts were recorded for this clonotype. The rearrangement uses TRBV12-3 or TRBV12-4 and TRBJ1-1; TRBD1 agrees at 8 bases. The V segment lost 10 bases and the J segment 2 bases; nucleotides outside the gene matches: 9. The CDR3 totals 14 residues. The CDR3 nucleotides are TGTGCCACCCGACTAACAGGGGGAAACACTGAAGCTTTCTTT. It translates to CATRLTGGNTEAFF.

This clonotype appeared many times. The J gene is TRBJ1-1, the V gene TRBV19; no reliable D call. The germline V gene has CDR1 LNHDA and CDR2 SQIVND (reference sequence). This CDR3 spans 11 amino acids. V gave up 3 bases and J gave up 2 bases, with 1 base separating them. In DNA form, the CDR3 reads TGTGCCAGTAGTATCAACACTGAAGCTTTCTTT. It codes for CASSINTEAFF.